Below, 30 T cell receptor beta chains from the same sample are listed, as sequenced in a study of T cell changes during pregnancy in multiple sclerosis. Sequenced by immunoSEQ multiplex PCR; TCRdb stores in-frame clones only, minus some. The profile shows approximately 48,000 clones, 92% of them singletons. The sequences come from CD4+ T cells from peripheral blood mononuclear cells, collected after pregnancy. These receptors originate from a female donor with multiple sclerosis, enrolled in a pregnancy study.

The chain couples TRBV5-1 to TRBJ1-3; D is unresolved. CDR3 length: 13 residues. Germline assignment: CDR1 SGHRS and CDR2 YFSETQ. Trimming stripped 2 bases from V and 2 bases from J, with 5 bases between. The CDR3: CASSLGAGNTIYF. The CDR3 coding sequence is TGCGCCAGCAGCTTAGGAGCTGGAAACACCATATATTTT. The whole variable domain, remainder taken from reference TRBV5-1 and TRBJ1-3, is KAGVTQTPRYLIKTRGQQVTLSCSPISGHRSVSWYQQTPGQGLQFLFEYFSETQRNKGNFPGRFSGRQFSNSRSEMNVSTLELGDSALYLCASSLGAGNTIYFGEGSWLTVV.

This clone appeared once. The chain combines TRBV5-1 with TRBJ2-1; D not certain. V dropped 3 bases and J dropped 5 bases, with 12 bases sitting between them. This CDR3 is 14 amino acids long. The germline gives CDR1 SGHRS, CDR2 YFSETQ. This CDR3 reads CASSWQATNNEQFF. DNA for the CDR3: TGCGCCAGCAGCTGGCAAGCCACTAACAATGAGCAGTTCTTC. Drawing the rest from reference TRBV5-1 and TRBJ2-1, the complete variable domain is KAGVTQTPRYLIKTRGQQVTLSCSPISGHRSVSWYQQTPGQGLQFLFEYFSETQRNKGNFPGRFSGRQFSNSRSEMNVSTLELGDSALYLCASSWQATNNEQFFGPGTRLTVL.

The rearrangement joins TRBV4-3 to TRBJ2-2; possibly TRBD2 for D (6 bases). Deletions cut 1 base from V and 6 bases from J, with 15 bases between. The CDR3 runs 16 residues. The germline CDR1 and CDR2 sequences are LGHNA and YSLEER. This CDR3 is CASSQVRGTHPGELFF. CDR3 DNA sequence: TGCGCCAGCAGCCAAGTTCGGGGGACCCACCCCGGGGAGCTGTTTTTT.

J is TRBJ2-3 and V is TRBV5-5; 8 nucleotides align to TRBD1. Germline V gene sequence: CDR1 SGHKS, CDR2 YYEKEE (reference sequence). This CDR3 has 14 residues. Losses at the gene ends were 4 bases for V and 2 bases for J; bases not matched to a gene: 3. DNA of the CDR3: TGTGCCAGCAGCCGACAGGGGAACACAGATACGCAGTATTTT. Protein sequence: CASSRQGNTDTQYF.

CDR3 sequence: CASSKRGSLGLQPQHF. The CDR3 nucleotides are TGTGCCAGCAGCAAAAGAGGGAGCTTGGGGTTACAGCCCCAGCATTTT. V usage is TRBV21-1 and J usage is TRBJ1-5. TRBV21-1 counts as a pseudogene. The CDR3 runs to 16 residues.

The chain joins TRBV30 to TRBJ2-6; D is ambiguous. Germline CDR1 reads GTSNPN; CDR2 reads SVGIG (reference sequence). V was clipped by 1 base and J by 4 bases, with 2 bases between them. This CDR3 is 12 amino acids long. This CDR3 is CAWSAGANVLTF. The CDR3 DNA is TGTGCCTGGAGTGCGGGGGCCAACGTCCTGACTTTC.

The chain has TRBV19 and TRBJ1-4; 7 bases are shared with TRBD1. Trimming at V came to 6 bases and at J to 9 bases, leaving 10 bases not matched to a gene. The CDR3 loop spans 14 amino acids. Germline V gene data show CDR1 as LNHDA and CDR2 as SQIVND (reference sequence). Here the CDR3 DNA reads TGTGCCAGTAGCCCCGGGACAGTGGCTAAAAAACTGTTTTTT. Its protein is CASSPGTVAKKLFF.

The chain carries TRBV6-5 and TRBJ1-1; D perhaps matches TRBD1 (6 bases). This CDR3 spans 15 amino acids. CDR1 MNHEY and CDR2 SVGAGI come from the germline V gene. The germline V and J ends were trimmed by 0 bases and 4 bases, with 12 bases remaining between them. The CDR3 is CASSYSTRGFTEAFF. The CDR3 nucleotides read TGTGCCAGCAGTTACTCGACAAGGGGGTTCACTGAAGCTTTCTTT.

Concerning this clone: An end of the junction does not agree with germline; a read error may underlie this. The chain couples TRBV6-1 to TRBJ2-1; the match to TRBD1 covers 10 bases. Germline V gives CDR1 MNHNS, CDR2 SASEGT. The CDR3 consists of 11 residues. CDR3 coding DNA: TGTGCCAGCAGTGAAGCGGGGACAGGGGTCTTC. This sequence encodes CASSEAGTGVF.

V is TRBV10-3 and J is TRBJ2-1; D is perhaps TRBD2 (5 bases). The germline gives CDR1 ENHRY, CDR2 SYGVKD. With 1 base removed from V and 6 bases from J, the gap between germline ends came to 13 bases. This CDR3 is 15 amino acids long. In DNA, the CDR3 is TGTGCCATCAGTGAGTGGGGAGTTGGATCCAATGAGCAGTTCTTC. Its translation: CAISEWGVGSNEQFF.

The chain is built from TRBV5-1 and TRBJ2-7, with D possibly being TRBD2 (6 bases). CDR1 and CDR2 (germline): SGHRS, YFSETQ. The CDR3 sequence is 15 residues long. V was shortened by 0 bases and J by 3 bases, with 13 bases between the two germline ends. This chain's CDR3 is CASSLGGASYYEQYF. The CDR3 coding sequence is TGCGCCAGCAGCTTGGGCGGGGCGTCCTACTACGAGCAGTACTTC.

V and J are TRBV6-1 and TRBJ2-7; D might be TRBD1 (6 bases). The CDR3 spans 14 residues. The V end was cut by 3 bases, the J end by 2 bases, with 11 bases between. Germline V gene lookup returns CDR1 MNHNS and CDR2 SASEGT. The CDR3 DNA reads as TGTGCCAGCAGTGAGGGCAGGGGCACCTACGAGCAGTACTTC. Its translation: CASSEGRGTYEQYF.

CDR3 protein: CATSRGRDSSYEQYF. Written as DNA, the CDR3 is TGTGCCACCAGCAGAGGCCGGGACAGCTCCTACGAGCAGTACTTC. This sequence joins TRBV15 and TRBJ2-7; the match to TRBD1 covers 7 bases. Germline trimming cut 1 base from V and 0 bases from J; bases unmatched to any gene: 3. This CDR3 has 15 residues. CDR1 is LNHNV and CDR2 is YYDKDF in the germline V gene (reference sequence).

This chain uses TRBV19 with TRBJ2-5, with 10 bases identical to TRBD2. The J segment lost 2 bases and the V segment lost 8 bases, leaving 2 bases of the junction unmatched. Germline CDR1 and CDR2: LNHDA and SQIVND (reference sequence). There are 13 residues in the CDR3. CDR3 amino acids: CASQTSGQETQYF. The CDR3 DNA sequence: TGTGCCAGTCAGACTAGCGGGCAAGAGACCCAGTACTTC.

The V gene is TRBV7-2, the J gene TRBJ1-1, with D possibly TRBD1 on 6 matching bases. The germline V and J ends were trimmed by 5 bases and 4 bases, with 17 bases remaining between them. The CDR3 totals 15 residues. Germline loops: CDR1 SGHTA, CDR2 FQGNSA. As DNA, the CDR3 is TGTGCCAGCAGCCCACAGGGATTGGTGGGCACTGAAGCTTTCTTT. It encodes CASSPQGLVGTEAFF. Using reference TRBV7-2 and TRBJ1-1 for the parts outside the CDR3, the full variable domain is GAGVSQSPSNKVTEKGKDVELRCDPISGHTALYWYRQSLGQGLEFLIYFQGNSAPDKSGLPSDRFSAERTGGSVSTLTIQRTQQEDSAVYLCASSPQGLVGTEAFFGQGTRLTVV.

The CDR3 DNA follows: TGTGCCACCGGAAAAAGGACTAACTACAATGAGCAGTTCTTC. This translates into CATGKRTNYNEQFF. The rearrangement joins TRBV2 to TRBJ2-1, with a possible D match to TRBD2 (6 bases). Germline V gives CDR1 SNHLY, CDR2 FYNNEI. The CDR3 contains 14 residues. The ends were cut back, 10 bases at V and 3 bases at J, with 16 bases in the middle.

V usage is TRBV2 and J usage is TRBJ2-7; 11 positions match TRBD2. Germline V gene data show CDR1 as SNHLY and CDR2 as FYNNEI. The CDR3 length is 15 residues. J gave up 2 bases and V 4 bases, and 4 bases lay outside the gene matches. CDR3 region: CASSGGSGRAYEQYF. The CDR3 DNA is TGTGCCAGCAGTGGGGGTAGCGGGAGGGCCTACGAGCAGTACTTC.

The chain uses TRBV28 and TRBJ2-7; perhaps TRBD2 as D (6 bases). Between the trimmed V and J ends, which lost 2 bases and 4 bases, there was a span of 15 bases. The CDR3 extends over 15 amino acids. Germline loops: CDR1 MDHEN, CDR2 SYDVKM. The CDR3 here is CASSLASVRRYEQYF. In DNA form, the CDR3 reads TGTGCCAGCAGTTTAGCTAGCGTTCGGAGGTACGAGCAGTACTTC.

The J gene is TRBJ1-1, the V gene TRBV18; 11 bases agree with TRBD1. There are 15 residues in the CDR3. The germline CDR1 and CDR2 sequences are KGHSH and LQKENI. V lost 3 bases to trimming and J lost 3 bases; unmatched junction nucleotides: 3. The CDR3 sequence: CASSPDRGLYTEAFF. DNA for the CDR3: TGTGCCAGCTCACCGGACAGGGGGCTATACACTGAAGCTTTCTTT.

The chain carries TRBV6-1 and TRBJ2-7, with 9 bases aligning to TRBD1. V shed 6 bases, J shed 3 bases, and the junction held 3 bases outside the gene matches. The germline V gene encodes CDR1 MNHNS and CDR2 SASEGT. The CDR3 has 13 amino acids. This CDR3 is CASSTGGRYEQYF. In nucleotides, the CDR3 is TGTGCCAGCAGCACAGGGGGCCGCTACGAGCAGTACTTC.

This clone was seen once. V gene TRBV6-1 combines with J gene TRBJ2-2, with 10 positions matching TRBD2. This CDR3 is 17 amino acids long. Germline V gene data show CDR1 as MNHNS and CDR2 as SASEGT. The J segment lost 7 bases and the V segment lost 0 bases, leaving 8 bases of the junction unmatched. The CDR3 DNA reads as TGTGCCAGCAGTGAAGCAGTAAGCGGGAGGGCAATCGGGGAGCTGTTTTTT. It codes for CASSEAVSGRAIGELFF.

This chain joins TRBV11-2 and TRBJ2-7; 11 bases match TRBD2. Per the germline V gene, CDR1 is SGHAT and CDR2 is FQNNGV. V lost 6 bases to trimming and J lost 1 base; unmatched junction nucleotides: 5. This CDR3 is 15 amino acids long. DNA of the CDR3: TGTGCCAGCAGGCCAGCTAGCGGGAGGTCCTACGAGCAGTACTTC. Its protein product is CASRPASGRSYEQYF.

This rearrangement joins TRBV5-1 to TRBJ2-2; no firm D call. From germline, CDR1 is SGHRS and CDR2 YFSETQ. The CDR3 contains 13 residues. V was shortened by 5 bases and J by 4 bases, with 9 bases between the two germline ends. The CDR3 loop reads CASRPLATGELFF. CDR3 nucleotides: TGCGCCAGCAGGCCATTGGCCACCGGGGAGCTGTTTTTT.

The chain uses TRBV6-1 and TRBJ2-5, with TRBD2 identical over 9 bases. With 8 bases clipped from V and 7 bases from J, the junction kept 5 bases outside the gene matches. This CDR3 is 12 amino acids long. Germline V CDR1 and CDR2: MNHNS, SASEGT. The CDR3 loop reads CASPSSGRTQYF. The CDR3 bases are TGTGCCAGCCCTAGTAGCGGGAGGACCCAGTACTTC.

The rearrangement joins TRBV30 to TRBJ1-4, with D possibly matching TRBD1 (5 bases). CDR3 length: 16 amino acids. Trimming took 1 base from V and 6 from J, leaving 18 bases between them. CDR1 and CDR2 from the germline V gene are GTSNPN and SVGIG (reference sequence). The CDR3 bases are TGTGCCTGGAGTGGGCGGCCAATCGTCAGGGATGAAAAACTGTTTTTT. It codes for CAWSGRPIVRDEKLFF.

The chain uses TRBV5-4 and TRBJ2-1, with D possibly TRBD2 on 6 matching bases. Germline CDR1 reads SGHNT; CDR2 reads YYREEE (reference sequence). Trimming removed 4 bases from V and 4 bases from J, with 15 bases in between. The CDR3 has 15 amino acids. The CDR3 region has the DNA TGTGCCAGCAGCGGTCGCAATGCGGGATACAATGAGCAGTTCTTC. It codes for CASSGRNAGYNEQFF.

CDR3 in DNA: TGCAGCGTTAAAACCGGGACAGGACCCTACGAGCAGTACTTC. As protein: CSVKTGTGPYEQYF. This sequence joins TRBV29-1 and TRBJ2-7; 8 bases match TRBD1. Germline assignment: CDR1 SQVTM and CDR2 ANQGSEA. The CDR3 sequence is 14 residues long. V lost 5 bases to trimming and J lost 2 bases; unmatched junction nucleotides: 8.

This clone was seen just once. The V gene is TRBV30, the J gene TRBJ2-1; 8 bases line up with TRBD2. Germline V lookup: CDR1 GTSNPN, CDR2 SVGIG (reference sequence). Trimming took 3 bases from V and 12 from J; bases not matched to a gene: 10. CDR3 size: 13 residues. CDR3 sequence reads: CAWSYAGGLGQFF. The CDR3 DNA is TGTGCCTGGAGCTATGCGGGAGGTTTAGGGCAGTTCTTC.

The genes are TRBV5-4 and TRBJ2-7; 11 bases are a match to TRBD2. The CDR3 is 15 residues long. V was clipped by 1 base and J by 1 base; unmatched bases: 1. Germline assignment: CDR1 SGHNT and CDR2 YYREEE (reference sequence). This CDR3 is CASSLLAGGSYEQYF. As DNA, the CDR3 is TGTGCCAGCAGCTTGCTAGCGGGGGGTTCCTACGAGCAGTACTTC.

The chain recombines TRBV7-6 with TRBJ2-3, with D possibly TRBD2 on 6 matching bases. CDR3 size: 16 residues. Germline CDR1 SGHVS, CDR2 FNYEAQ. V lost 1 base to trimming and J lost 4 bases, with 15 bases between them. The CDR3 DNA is TGTGCCAGCAGCTTAGGCGCCGGGAGTAGATCAGATACGCAGTATTTT. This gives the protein CASSLGAGSRSDTQYF.